The 17 T cell receptor beta chains below all came from one sample that was sequenced in a study of graft-versus-host responses after intestinal transplantation. Their antigens are not known. Sequencing was performed with immunoSEQ multiplex PCR; in TCRdb, only in-frame clones are kept and a portion is missing. In the table there are around 100,000 clones, approximately 84% of which are singletons. The sequenced sample was unstimulated CD4+ T cells sorted from spleen or lymph node cells, obtained before transplant. The receptors here all came from a human donor who was the organ donor for an intestinal transplant.

The chain has TRBV19 and TRBJ1-3; D might be TRBD1 (5 bases). Trimming stripped 5 bases from V and 0 bases from J, with 11 bases between. The CDR3 extends over 15 amino acids. CDR1 and CDR2 (germline): LNHDA, SQIVND (reference sequence). CDR3 sequence (DNA): TGTGCCAGTAGTGATCGACAGTCCTCTGGAAACACCATATATTTT. This gives the protein CASSDRQSSGNTIYF.

The chain links TRBV7-8 to TRBJ1-5; D is uncertain. Germline V gene data show CDR1 as SGHVS and CDR2 as FQNEAQ. This CDR3 has 13 residues. The V and J ends lost 1 base and 5 bases respectively, with 6 bases between them. CDR3 region: CASSLGPDQPQHF. The CDR3, as DNA: TGTGCCAGCAGCTTAGGGCCAGATCAGCCCCAGCATTTT.

The rearrangement joins TRBV5-6 to TRBJ1-2; D is unclear. This CDR3 region has 15 residues. V lost 4 bases to trimming and J lost 1 base, with 14 bases between them. The germline V gene encodes CDR1 SGHDT and CDR2 YYEEEE. The CDR3 loop reads CASSPGRLINYGYTF. CDR3 bases: TGTGCCAGCAGCCCAGGACGGTTAATTAACTATGGCTACACCTTC.

The count of this clone is one. The chain is built from TRBV5-6 and TRBJ1-1; D is possibly TRBD1 (5 bases). Germline assignment: CDR1 SGHDT and CDR2 YYEEEE. Deletions cut 4 bases from V and 4 bases from J, with 8 bases between. There are 12 residues in the CDR3. Written as DNA, the CDR3 is TGTGCCAGCAGCCCAGGGTTCACTGAAGCTTTCTTT. It is translated as CASSPGFTEAFF.

The rearrangement links TRBV6-1 to TRBJ1-4, with D perhaps TRBD1 (6 bases). V was shortened by 6 bases and J by 8 bases, with 16 bases between the two germline ends. Looked up from germline, CDR1 is MNHNS and CDR2 is SASEGT. The CDR3 runs to 14 residues. The CDR3 DNA reads as TGTGCCAGCAGCTTCAGGGGCGAAAAGGAAAAACTGTTTTTT. Translation gives CASSFRGEKEKLFF.

This clone showed up just a few times. The sample has other DNA sequences that encode this CDR3 too. The chain joins TRBV18 to TRBJ1-5, with D perhaps matching TRBD1 (5 bases). The germline CDR1 and CDR2 sequences are KGHSH and LQKENI. Trimming shortened V by 3 bases and J by 4 bases, and 10 bases separated the two germline ends. This CDR3 contains 14 residues. The CDR3, as DNA: TGTGCCAGCTCACCGTCCGGGGGGAATCAGCCCCAGCATTTT. Its translation is CASSPSGGNQPQHF.

The chain couples TRBV19 to TRBJ1-6, with 9 positions matching TRBD1. Germline-derived CDR1 and CDR2 are LNHDA and SQIVND (reference sequence). The trim removed 4 bases at V and 5 bases at J, leaving 12 bases unmatched. The CDR3 length is 18 residues. The DNA for the CDR3 is TGTGCCAGTAGTAGAGCCGGGACAGGGAGATTTGATAATTCACCCCTCCACTTT. Translated: CASSRAGTGRFDNSPLHF.

J is TRBJ2-7 and V is TRBV10-3; 12 bases align to TRBD2. The J segment lost 3 bases and the V segment lost 10 bases, leaving 10 bases of the junction unmatched. The V gene's germline CDR1 is ENHRY and CDR2 SYGVKD. The CDR3 has 15 residues. CDR3 nucleotides: TGTGCCAGCAGACCACTAGCGGGGGGTCACTACGAGCAGTACTTC. Encoded protein: CASRPLAGGHYEQYF.

V gene TRBV10-3 combines with J gene TRBJ2-5; tentative D call: TRBD1 (7 bases). Germline CDR1 ENHRY, CDR2 SYGVKD. The CDR3 covers 16 residues. Trimming removed 6 bases at V and 5 bases at J, with 22 bases between. The DNA of the CDR3 is TGTGCCATCAGCCGTACAGGGGAGGTTATTATTGAGACCCAGTACTTC. It codes for CAISRTGEVIIETQYF.

The chain is built from TRBV10-3 and TRBJ1-3; D is unclear. This CDR3 is built from 14 residues. Deletions cut 5 bases from V and 0 bases from J, with 8 bases between. The germline V gene encodes CDR1 ENHRY and CDR2 SYGVKD. CDR3 amino acids: CAISWAGSGNTIYF. The CDR3 nucleotides are TGTGCCATCAGTTGGGCGGGCTCTGGAAACACCATATATTTT.

J is TRBJ2-6 and V is TRBV2, with D hard to call. This CDR3 is built from 14 residues. Trimming removed 8 bases at V and 0 bases at J, with 8 bases between. Germline CDR1 is SNHLY and CDR2 is FYNNEI. The CDR3 is CASAKDSGANVLTF. CDR3 sequence (DNA): TGTGCCAGCGCCAAGGACTCTGGGGCCAACGTCCTGACTTTC. The full variable domain, rest sourced from reference TRBV2 and TRBJ2-6, is EPEVTQTPSHQVTQMGQEVILRCVPISNHLYFYWYRQILGQKVEFLVSFYNNEISEKSEIFDDQFSVERPDGSNFTLKIRSTKLEDSAMYFCASAKDSGANVLTFGAGSRLTVL.

In this sample, this clone turned up a few times. The rearrangement links TRBV6-1 to TRBJ1-3; tentatively, D is TRBD1 (5 bases). CDR1 and CDR2 from the germline V gene are MNHNS and SASEGT. This CDR3 region has 14 residues. The V end was cut by 7 bases, the J end by 0 bases, with 10 bases between. The CDR3, as DNA: TGTGCCAGCATCAGGGAACTCTCTGGAAACACCATATATTTT. Translating it yields CASIRELSGNTIYF.

The rearrangement uses TRBV10-3 and TRBJ1-3; D is undetermined. CDR3 length equals 14 residues. V dropped 3 bases and J dropped 1 base, with 7 bases sitting between them. Germline CDR1 ENHRY, CDR2 SYGVKD. CDR3 protein: CAISETASGNTIYF. Written as DNA, the CDR3 is TGTGCCATCAGTGAAACGGCGTCTGGAAACACCATATATTTT.

The chain is built from TRBV5-1 and TRBJ1-1, with 9 bases that match TRBD1. Trimming at V came to 6 bases and at J to 6 bases, leaving 15 bases not matched to a gene. The germline gives CDR1 SGHRS, CDR2 YFSETQ. The CDR3 contains 16 residues. The CDR3 spells CASNLGGQGLTAEAFF. In DNA, the CDR3 is TGCGCCAGCAACCTCGGGGGACAGGGCTTAACGGCTGAAGCTTTCTTT.

V gene TRBV5-1 combines with J gene TRBJ2-7; 8 bases fit TRBD1. CDR3 length: 15 amino acids. Germline V gene lookup returns CDR1 SGHRS and CDR2 YFSETQ. After removal of 1 base from V and 3 bases from J, the junction contained 6 bases not matched to a gene. This CDR3 reads CASSLTLDRVYEQYF. CDR3 DNA: TGCGCCAGCAGCTTGACTTTGGACAGGGTCTACGAGCAGTACTTC.

V gene TRBV9 combines with J gene TRBJ2-7, with 9 bases that match TRBD2. From germline, CDR1 is SGDLS and CDR2 YYNGEE. There are 15 residues in the CDR3. Unmatched junction bases numbered 8, after V lost 0 bases and J lost 7 bases. The CDR3 sequence: CASSVGGTSPFEQYF. DNA for the CDR3: TGTGCCAGCAGCGTAGGAGGGACTAGCCCCTTTGAGCAGTACTTC.

This sequence joins TRBV29-1 and TRBJ1-2; the D gene is possibly TRBD1 (5 bases). Germline-derived CDR1 and CDR2 are SQVTM and ANQGSEA. V was trimmed by 7 bases and J by 6 bases, leaving 21 bases between them. This CDR3 region has 14 residues. CDR3 nucleotides: TGCAGCGCCACGGGTCCGGGGACCATCGATGGCTACACCTTC. It translates to CSATGPGTIDGYTF.